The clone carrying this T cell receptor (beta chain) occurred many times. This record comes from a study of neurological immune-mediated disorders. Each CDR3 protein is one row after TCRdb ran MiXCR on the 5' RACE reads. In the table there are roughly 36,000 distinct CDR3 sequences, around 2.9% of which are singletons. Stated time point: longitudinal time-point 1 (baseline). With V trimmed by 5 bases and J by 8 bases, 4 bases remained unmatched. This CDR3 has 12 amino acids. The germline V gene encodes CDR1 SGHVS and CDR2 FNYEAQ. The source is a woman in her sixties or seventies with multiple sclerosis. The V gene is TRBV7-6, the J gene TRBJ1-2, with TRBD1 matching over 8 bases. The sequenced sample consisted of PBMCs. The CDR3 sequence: CASSNDRGGYTF. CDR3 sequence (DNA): TGTGCCAGCAGCAACGACAGGGGAGGCTACACCTTC.